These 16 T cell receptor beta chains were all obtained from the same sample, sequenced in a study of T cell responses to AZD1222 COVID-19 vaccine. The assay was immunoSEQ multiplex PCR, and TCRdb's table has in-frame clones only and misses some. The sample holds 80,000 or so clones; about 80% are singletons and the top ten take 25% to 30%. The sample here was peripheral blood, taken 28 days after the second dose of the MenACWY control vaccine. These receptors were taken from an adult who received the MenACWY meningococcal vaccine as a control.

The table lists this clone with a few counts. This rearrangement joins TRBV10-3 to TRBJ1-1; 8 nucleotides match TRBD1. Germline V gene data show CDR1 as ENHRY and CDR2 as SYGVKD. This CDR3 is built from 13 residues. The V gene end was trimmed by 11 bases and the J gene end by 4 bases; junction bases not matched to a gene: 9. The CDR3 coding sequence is TGTGCCTCCGGACAGGGATCGGGCACTGAAGCTTTCTTT. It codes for CASGQGSGTEAFF.

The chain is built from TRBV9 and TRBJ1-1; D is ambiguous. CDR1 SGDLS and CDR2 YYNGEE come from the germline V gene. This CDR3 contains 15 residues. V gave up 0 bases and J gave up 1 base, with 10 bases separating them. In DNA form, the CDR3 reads TGTGCCAGCAGCGTAGGCAGCCTTGGGAACACTGAAGCTTTCTTT. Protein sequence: CASSVGSLGNTEAFF.

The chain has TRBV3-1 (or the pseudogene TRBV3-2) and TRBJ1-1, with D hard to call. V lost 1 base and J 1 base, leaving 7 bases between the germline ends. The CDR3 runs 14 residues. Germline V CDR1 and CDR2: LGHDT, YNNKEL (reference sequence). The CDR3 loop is CASSQARSNTEAFF. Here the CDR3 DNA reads TGTGCCAGCAGCCAAGCAAGGTCGAACACTGAAGCTTTCTTT.

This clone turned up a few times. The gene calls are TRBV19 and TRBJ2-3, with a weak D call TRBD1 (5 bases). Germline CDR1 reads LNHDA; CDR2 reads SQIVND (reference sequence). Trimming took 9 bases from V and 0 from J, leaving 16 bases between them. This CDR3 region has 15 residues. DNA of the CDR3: TGTGCCAGCCAATCTCAGGGAAAGAGCACAGATACGCAGTATTTT. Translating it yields CASQSQGKSTDTQYF.

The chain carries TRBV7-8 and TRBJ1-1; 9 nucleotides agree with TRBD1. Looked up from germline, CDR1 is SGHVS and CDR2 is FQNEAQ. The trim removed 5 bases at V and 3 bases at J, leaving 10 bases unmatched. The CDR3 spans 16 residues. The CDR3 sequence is CASSGGQGRADTEAFF. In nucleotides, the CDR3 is TGTGCCAGCAGCGGGGGACAGGGAAGAGCCGACACTGAAGCTTTCTTT.

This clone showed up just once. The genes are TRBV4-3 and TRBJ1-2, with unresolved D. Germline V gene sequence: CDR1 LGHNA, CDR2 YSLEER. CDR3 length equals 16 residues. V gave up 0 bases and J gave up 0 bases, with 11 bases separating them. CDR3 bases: TGCGCCAGCAGCCAAGAGGGTCCAGCCGCTAACTATGGCTACACCTTC. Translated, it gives CASSQEGPAANYGYTF.

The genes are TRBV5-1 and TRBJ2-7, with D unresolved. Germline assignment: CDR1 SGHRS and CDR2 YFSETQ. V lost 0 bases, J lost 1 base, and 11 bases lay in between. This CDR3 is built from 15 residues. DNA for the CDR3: TGCGCCAGCAGCTTGGACGGTTACTCGTCCTACGAGCAGTACTTC. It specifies CASSLDGYSSYEQYF.

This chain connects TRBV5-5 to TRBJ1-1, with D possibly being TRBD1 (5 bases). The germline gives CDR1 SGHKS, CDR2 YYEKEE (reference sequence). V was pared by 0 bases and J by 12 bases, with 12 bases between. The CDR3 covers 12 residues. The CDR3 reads CASSLGQGRTFF. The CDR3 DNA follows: TGTGCCAGCAGCTTGGGGCAGGGTAGGACTTTCTTT.

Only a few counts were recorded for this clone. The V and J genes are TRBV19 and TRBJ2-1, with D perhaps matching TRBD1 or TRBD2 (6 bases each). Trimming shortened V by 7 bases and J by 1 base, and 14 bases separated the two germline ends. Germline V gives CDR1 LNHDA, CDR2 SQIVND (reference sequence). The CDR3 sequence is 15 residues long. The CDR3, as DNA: TGTGCCAGTACCCTCCAGGGGAGGTCCTACAATGAGCAGTTCTTC. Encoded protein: CASTLQGRSYNEQFF.

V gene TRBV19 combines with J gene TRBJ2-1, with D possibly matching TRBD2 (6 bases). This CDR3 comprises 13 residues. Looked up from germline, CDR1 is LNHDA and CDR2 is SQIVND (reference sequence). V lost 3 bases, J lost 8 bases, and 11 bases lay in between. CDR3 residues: CASSIGTWDEQFF. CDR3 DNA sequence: TGTGCCAGTAGTATTGGGACTTGGGATGAGCAGTTCTTC.

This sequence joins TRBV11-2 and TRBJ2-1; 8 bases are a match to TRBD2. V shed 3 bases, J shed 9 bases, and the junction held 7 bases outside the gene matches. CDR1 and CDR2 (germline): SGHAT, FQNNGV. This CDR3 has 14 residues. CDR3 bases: TGTGCCAGCAGCTTGGGCCTAGCGGGCCGTGAGCAGTTCTTC. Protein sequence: CASSLGLAGREQFF.

This chain's CDR3 is CASSYLRWGQGKDTEAFF. The CDR3 nucleotides are TGTGCCAGCAGTTACCTACGTTGGGGACAGGGTAAGGACACTGAAGCTTTCTTT. This chain uses TRBV28 with TRBJ1-1; 9 bases line up with TRBD1. Unmatched junction bases numbered 15, after V lost 4 bases and J lost 3 bases. Germline loops: CDR1 MDHEN, CDR2 SYDVKM. This CDR3 has 18 residues.

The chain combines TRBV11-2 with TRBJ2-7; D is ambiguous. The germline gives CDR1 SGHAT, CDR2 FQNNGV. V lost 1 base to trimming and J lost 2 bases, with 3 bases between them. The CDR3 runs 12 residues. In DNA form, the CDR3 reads TGTGCCAGCAGCTTAGTTCCCTACGAGCAGTACTTC. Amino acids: CASSLVPYEQYF.

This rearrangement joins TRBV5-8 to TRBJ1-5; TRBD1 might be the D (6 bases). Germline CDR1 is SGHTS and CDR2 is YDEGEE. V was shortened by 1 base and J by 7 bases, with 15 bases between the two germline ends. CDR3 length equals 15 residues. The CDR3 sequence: CASSLMGAPGQPQHF. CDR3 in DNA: TGTGCCAGCAGCTTGATGGGGGCGCCGGGACAGCCCCAGCATTTT.

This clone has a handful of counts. CDR3 residues: CASSPGGAGGRNQPQHF. The CDR3 bases are TGTGCCAGCAGCCCGGGGGGGGCAGGGGGACGCAATCAGCCCCAGCATTTT. The chain couples TRBV11-2 to TRBJ1-5; 7 positions agree with TRBD1. The CDR3 has 17 amino acids. Germline V gene lookup returns CDR1 SGHAT and CDR2 FQNNGV. V gave up 5 bases and J gave up 2 bases; unmatched junction bases: 12. Full variable domain (missing parts from reference TRBV11-2 and TRBJ1-5): EAGVAQSPRYKIIEKRQSVAFWCNPISGHATLYWYQQILGQGPKLLIQFQNNGVVDDSQLPKDRFSAERLKGVDSTLKIQPAKLEDSAVYLCASSPGGAGGRNQPQHFGDGTRLSIL.

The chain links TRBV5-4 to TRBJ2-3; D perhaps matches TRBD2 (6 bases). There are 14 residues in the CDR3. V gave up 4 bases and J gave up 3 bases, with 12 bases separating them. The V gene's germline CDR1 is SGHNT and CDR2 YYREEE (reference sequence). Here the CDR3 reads CASSQGLETDTQYF. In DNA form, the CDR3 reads TGTGCCAGCAGCCAGGGACTTGAAACAGATACGCAGTATTTT.